These T cell receptor beta chains were read from a single sample in a study of regulatory and conventional T cells in RAG deficiency. Clones were sequenced by immunoSEQ multiplex PCR, and TCRdb holds only the in-frame ones, with some missing. Altogether 30,000 to 35,000 clones are present, about 90% being singletons, with the ten largest covering about 5%. These records were also assigned to another study, of regulatory T cells.

Source material: CD8+ T cells sorted from blood. The receptors stem from a human donor in good health. Both conserved end residues are part of each CDR3. The D gene is left open where the match is weak. The listing skips clone size in some rows; elsewhere it reads once, few, many or a size class.

>14|NA|NA|TRBJ2-7|TRBV15
TGTGCCACCAGCAGAGACGGATTCGTCCACGAGCAGTACTTC
CATSRDGFVHEQYF
>16|once|NA|TRBJ2-2|TRBV7-9
TGTGCCAGCAGCGCCCCCGGGAGCACGAACACCGGGGAGCTGTTTTTT
CASSAPGSTNTGELFF
>17|once|NA|TRBJ2-3|TRBV5-1
TGCGCCAGCAGCTTGGCCGGGACCCACGATCCCACAGATACGCAGTATTTT
CASSLAGTHDPTDTQYF
>16|NA|NA|TRBJ1-3|TRBV28
TGTGCCAGCAGTCCCCCCGCCGAGGTCCTCGGAAACACCATATATTTT
CASSPPAEVLGNTIYF
>12|NA|NA|TRBJ2-7|TRBV7-2
TGTGCCAGCAGCTTCTCGGCGTACGAGCAGTACTTC
CASSFSAYEQYF
>13|NA|NA|TRBJ1-1|TRBV30
TGTGCCTGGAGTCCCTCCGGGGGCACTGAAGCTTTCTTT
CAWSPSGGTEAFF
>16|NA|NA|TRBJ1-3|TRBV19
TGTGCCAGTAGTATAGGTGACGGATTCTCTGGAAACACCATATATTTT
CASSIGDGFSGNTIYF
>15|once|TRBD2|TRBJ2-1|TRBV9
TGTGCCAGCAGCGTCGGCGGGAGCCCCTTGGGTGAGCAGTTCTTC
CASSVGGSPLGEQFF
>16|NA|NA|TRBJ2-7|TRBV6-1
TGTGCCAGCAGTGAAGCGTTTGGCCCGCTCACCTACGAGCAGTACTTC
CASSEAFGPLTYEQYF
>15|NA|NA|TRBJ1-1|TRBV4-1
TGCGCCAGCAGCCAAGATGAGGGCTCGAACACTGAAGCTTTCTTT
CASSQDEGSNTEAFF
>15|NA|NA|TRBJ1-1|TRBV5-1
TGCGCCAGCAGCTTGGATCGGGGGAGGAACACTGAAGCTTTCTTT
CASSLDRGRNTEAFF
>17|NA|NA|TRBJ2-5|TRBV5-8
TGTGCCAGCAGCTTGGAGGCGGTGCGCGCGGGATCAGAGACCCAGTACTTC
CASSLEAVRAGSETQYF
>16|NA|NA|TRBJ2-2|TRBV13
TGTGCCAGCAGCTTGGGTGGGGAAGTCGTCACCGGGGAGCTGTTTTTT
CASSLGGEVVTGELFF
>15|NA|NA|TRBJ1-3|TRBV19
TGTGCCAGTAGTATATGGCCGCCCTCTGGAAACACCATATATTTT
CASSIWPPSGNTIYF
>15|once|TRBD2|TRBJ2-7|TRBV19
TGTGCCAGTAGTATGGGTAGCGGGGCCGGCTACGAGCAGTACTTC
CASSMGSGAGYEQYF
>16|once|TRBD2|TRBJ2-1|TRBV11-2
TGTGCCAGCAGCCGGCCTCTAGCGGGAGCCAACAATGAGCAGTTCTTC
CASSRPLAGANNEQFF